These T cell receptor beta chains were read from a single sample in a study of blood T cell repertoires in COVID-19. Clones were read by immunoSEQ multiplex PCR, and TCRdb kept only the in-frame ones, dropping some. The profile shows fewer than 120,000 clones, 60% to 80% of them singletons. The sample was peripheral blood. The receptors here all came from a woman aged 80 or over with active or convalescent COVID-19. Both conserved end residues are part of each CDR3. The D gene is left open where the match is weak. Only part of the rows carry a size: once, few, many, or a class if the clone is expanded.

D gene	V gene	J gene	clone size	CDR3 protein	CDR3 DNA
.	TRBV11-2	TRBJ2-7	few	CASSLAGRIYEQYF	TGTGCCAGCAGCTTAGCGGGAAGAATTTACGAGCAGTACTTC
.	TRBV9	TRBJ1-2	.	CASSATGDWFYGYTF	TGTGCCAGCAGCGCCACCGGGGATTGGTTCTATGGCTACACCTTC
.	TRBV7-2	TRBJ2-3	.	CASTPGQGGGPSTDTQYF	TGTGCCAGCACCCCCGGACAGGGCGGGGGTCCTAGCACAGATACGCAGTATTTT
.	TRBV20-1	TRBJ2-3	.	CSASKGEGLLDTQYF	TGCAGTGCTAGTAAGGGGGAGGGCCTCTTAGATACGCAGTATTTT
TRBD2	TRBV18	TRBJ2-1	.	CASSPRPGLAGEGEQFF	TGTGCCAGCTCACCTCGACCGGGACTAGCGGGAGAAGGTGAGCAGTTCTTC
TRBD2	TRBV7-9	TRBJ2-7	.	CASSPRVASGRSNYEQYF	TGTGCCAGCAGCCCGAGGGTGGCTAGCGGGAGGAGTAACTACGAGCAGTACTTC
TRBD2	TRBV2	TRBJ2-2	.	CASSWEGGTGELFF	TGTGCCAGCAGTTGGGAGGGTGGCACCGGGGAGCTGTTTTTT
.	TRBV19	TRBJ2-1	once	CASSYHGTYNEQFF	TGTGCCAGTAGTTACCATGGGACTTACAATGAGCAGTTCTTC
.	TRBV12-3/TRBV12-4	TRBJ1-2	.	CASSLDKNYGYTF	TGTGCCAGCAGTTTAGACAAGAACTATGGCTACACCTTC
.	TRBV10-1	TRBJ2-2	once	CASSESARGLASNTGELFF	TGCGCCAGCAGTGAGTCGGCCAGGGGCCTAGCATCGAACACCGGGGAGCTGTTTTTT
.	TRBV5-5	TRBJ1-1	.	CASSFPRNTEAFF	TGTGCCAGCAGCTTCCCCAGAAACACTGAAGCTTTCTTT
TRBD1	TRBV9	TRBJ2-3	.	CASSIGQGEGTDTQYF	TGTGCCAGCAGTATTGGACAGGGAGAGGGGACAGATACGCAGTATTTT
TRBD2	TRBV5-4	TRBJ2-1	.	CASSRWTSGSSYNEQFF	TGTGCCAGCAGCAGATGGACTAGCGGGAGTTCTTACAATGAGCAGTTCTTC
TRBD2	TRBV5-1	TRBJ2-5	.	CASEGLDETQYF	TGCGCCAGCGAGGGACTAGATGAGACCCAGTACTTC
.	TRBV27	TRBJ1-6	.	CASKEGYSPLHF	TGTGCCAGCAAAGAGGGTTACTCACCCCTCCACTTT
TRBD2	TRBV18	TRBJ2-5	once	CASSRLAGAPGETQYF	TGTGCCAGCTCACGACTAGCGGGAGCCCCGGGGGAGACCCAGTACTTC
.	TRBV27	TRBJ2-7	.	CASSSGRGMSEQYF	TGTGCCAGCAGTTCTGGCAGGGGCATGAGCGAGCAGTACTTC
.	TRBV7-9	TRBJ1-6	few	CASSLVSSGNSPLHF	TGTGCCAGCAGCTTAGTCTCCAGTGGCAATTCACCCCTCCACTTT
.	TRBV6-5	TRBJ1-2	.	CASSPEGGRGYTF	TGTGCCAGCAGCCCCGAGGGCGGAAGGGGCTACACCTTC
.	TRBV19	TRBJ2-5	.	CASSSPGRGETQYF	TGTGCCAGTAGTTCCCCGGGGAGGGGGGAGACCCAGTACTTC
TRBD1	TRBV2	TRBJ1-2	once	CASRDTDRGNGYTF	TGTGCCAGCAGAGATACAGACAGGGGAAATGGCTACACCTTC
.	TRBV3-1/TRBV3-2	TRBJ1-2	.	CASSLTENYGYTF	TGTGCCAGCAGCCTCACAGAGAACTATGGCTACACCTTC
TRBD1	TRBV29-1	TRBJ2-7	.	CSVGTGGVEQYF	TGCAGCGTTGGAACAGGGGGAGTCGAGCAGTACTTC
TRBD2	TRBV6-7	TRBJ2-1	.	CASSRGLAGVPSSYNEQFF	TGTGCCAGCAGCCGAGGACTAGCGGGAGTGCCCAGCTCCTACAATGAGCAGTTCTTC
TRBD1	TRBV3-1/TRBV3-2	TRBJ1-3	.	CASSQPGQRRNTIYF	TGTGCCAGCAGTCAACCGGGACAGCGTCGAAACACCATATATTTT
TRBD1	TRBV28	TRBJ2-3	.	CASSFPGTGDTQYF	TGTGCCAGCAGTTTTCCCGGGACAGGGGATACGCAGTATTTT
TRBD1	TRBV11-2	TRBJ1-6	.	CASSLGTGHNSPLHF	TGTGCCAGCAGCTTAGGGACAGGCCATAATTCACCCCTCCACTTT